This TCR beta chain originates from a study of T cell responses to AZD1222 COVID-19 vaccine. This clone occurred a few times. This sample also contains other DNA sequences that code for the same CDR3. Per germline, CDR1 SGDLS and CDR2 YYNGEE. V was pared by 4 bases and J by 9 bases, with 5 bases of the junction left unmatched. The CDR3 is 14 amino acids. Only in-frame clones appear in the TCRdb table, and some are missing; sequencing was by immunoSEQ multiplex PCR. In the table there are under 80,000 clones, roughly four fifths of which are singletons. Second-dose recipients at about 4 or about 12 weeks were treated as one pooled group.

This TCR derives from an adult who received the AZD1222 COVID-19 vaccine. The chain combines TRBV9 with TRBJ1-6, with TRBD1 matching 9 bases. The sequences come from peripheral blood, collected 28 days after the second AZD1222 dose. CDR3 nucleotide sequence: TGTGCCAGCAGCCCGGGACAGGGAGGTTCACCCCTCCACTTT. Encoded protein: CASSPGQGGSPLHF.